These T cell receptor beta chains were read from a single sample in a study of T cell responses to AZD1222 COVID-19 vaccine. Method: immunoSEQ multiplex PCR; TCRdb's copy keeps in-frame clones and lacks some. The repertoire holds 100,000 to 150,000 clones, roughly 90% seen once, with 4.4% in the top ten. Sequencing used peripheral blood, obtained on day 0 of AZD1222 vaccination. These receptors all stem from an adult in good health. The CDR3 runs from the conserved cysteine through the conserved F or W. D genes are given only for firm matches. Where a row states a size, it is once, few, many or the class of an expanded clone; other rows omit it.

v_call: TRBV25-1
clone_size: once
j_call: TRBJ2-7
d_call: NA
cdr3_aa: CASSEQQSVEQYF
cdr3_nt: TGTGCCAGCAGTGAGCAACAGTCGGTCGAGCAGTACTTC

v_call: TRBV11-2
clone_size: NA
j_call: TRBJ2-7
d_call: NA
cdr3_aa: CASSLGRLSSYEQYF
cdr3_nt: TGTGCCAGCAGCTTAGGCAGACTCTCCTCCTACGAGCAGTACTTC

v_call: TRBV9
clone_size: NA
j_call: TRBJ2-3
d_call: NA
cdr3_aa: CASSPKTGFTDTQYF
cdr3_nt: TGTGCCAGCAGCCCAAAGACAGGCTTCACAGATACGCAGTATTTT

v_call: TRBV4-1
clone_size: NA
j_call: TRBJ1-5
d_call: NA
cdr3_aa: CASSQGWGGPNQPQHF
cdr3_nt: TGCGCCAGCAGCCAAGGGTGGGGGGGACCCAATCAGCCCCAGCATTTT

v_call: TRBV24-1
clone_size: NA
j_call: TRBJ2-3
d_call: NA
cdr3_aa: CATSDFPASDTQYF
cdr3_nt: TGTGCCACCAGTGATTTCCCCGCCTCAGATACGCAGTATTTT

v_call: TRBV6-5
clone_size: NA
j_call: TRBJ1-5
d_call: NA
cdr3_aa: CASSQGISNQPQHF
cdr3_nt: TGTGCCAGCAGCCAGGGGATTAGCAATCAGCCCCAGCATTTT

v_call: TRBV28
clone_size: NA
j_call: TRBJ1-6
d_call: TRBD1
cdr3_aa: CASSLGTGSNSPLHF
cdr3_nt: TGTGCCAGCAGTTTAGGGACAGGGTCGAATTCACCCCTCCACTTT

v_call: TRBV19
clone_size: NA
j_call: TRBJ1-2
d_call: NA
cdr3_aa: CASTHRGFYGYTF
cdr3_nt: TGTGCCAGTACCCATCGGGGGTTCTATGGCTACACCTTC

v_call: TRBV2
clone_size: NA
j_call: TRBJ1-4
d_call: NA
cdr3_aa: CASNSAGSGEKLFF
cdr3_nt: TGTGCCAGCAACTCGGCGGGATCTGGAGAAAAACTGTTTTTT

v_call: TRBV5-4
clone_size: NA
j_call: TRBJ2-7
d_call: NA
cdr3_aa: CASSPTGGREQYF
cdr3_nt: TGTGCCAGCAGCCCAACCGGGGGCAGGGAGCAGTACTTC

v_call: TRBV6-4
clone_size: NA
j_call: TRBJ1-2
d_call: NA
cdr3_aa: CASSPVPDSFYGYTF
cdr3_nt: TGTGCCAGCAGCCCGGTCCCGGACAGTTTCTATGGCTACACCTTC

v_call: TRBV29-1
clone_size: once
j_call: TRBJ1-2
d_call: NA
cdr3_aa: CSVDEVSYYGYTF
cdr3_nt: TGCAGCGTTGATGAGGTCAGCTACTATGGCTACACCTTC